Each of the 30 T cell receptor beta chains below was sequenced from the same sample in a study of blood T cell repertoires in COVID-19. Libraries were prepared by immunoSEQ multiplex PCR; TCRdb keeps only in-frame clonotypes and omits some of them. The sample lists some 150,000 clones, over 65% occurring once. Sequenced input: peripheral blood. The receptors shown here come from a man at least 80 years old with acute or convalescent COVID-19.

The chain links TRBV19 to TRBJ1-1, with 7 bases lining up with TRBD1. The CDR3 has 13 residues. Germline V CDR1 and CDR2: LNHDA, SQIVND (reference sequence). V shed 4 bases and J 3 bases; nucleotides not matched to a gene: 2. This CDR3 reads CASSTDRDTEAFF. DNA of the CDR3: TGTGCCAGTAGTACAGACAGGGACACTGAAGCTTTCTTT.

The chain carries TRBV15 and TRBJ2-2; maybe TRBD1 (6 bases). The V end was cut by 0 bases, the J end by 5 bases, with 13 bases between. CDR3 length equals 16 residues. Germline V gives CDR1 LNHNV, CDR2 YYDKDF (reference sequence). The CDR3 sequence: CATSRDPDRLTGELFF. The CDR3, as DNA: TGTGCCACCAGCAGAGATCCCGACAGGCTGACCGGGGAGCTGTTTTTT.

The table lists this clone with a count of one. The CDR3 DNA reads as TGTGCCAGCAGCTACCATCAGGGGAAGAACACCGGGGAGCTGTTTTTT. Translation: CASSYHQGKNTGELFF. The chain carries TRBV5-8 and TRBJ2-2; D is perhaps TRBD1 (6 bases). This CDR3 comprises 16 residues. The V end lost 3 bases, the J end lost 1 base, and 13 bases lay between the germline ends. Germline V gives CDR1 SGHTS, CDR2 YDEGEE.

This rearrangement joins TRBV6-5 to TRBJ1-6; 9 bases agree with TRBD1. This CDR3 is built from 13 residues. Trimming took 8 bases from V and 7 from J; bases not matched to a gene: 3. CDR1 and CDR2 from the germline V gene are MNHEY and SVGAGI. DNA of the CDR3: TGTGCCAGCCGGACAGGGGCAAATTCACCCCTCCACTTT. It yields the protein CASRTGANSPLHF.

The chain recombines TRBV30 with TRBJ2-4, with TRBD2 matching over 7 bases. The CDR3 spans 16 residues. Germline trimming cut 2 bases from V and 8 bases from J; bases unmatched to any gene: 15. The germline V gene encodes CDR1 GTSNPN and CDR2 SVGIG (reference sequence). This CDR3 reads CAWSPDLSGGSDIQYF. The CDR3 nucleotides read TGTGCCTGGAGTCCCGACCTTAGCGGCGGGAGTGACATTCAGTACTTC.

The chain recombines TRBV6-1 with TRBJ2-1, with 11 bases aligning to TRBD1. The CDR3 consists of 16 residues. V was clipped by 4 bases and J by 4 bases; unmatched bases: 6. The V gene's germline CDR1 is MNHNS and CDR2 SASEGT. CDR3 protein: CASSGPGQGVYNEQFF. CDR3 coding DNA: TGTGCCAGCAGTGGACCGGGACAGGGGGTGTACAATGAGCAGTTCTTC.

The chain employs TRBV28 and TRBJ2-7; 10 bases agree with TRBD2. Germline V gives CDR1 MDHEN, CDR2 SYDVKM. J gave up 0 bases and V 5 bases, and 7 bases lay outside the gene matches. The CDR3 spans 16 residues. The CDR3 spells CASSLTTSGDSYEQYV. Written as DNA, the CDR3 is TGTGCCAGCAGTCTCACTACTAGCGGGGACTCCTACGAGCAGTACGTC.

The CDR3 is CASSPSGGATDTQYF. The CDR3 nucleotides are TGTGCCAGCAGCCCGAGCGGGGGGGCCACAGATACGCAGTATTTT. The chain has TRBV7-2 and TRBJ2-3; 10 nucleotides agree with TRBD2. Per germline, CDR1 SGHTA and CDR2 FQGNSA. J was trimmed by 2 bases and V by 5 bases; bases with no gene match: 4. The CDR3 spans 15 residues.

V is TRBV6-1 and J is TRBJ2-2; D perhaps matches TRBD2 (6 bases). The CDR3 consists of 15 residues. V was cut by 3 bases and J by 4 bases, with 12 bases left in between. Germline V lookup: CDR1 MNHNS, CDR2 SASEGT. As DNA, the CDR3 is TGTGCCAGCAGTGATTACGGGGGAAGCACCGGGGAGCTGTTTTTT. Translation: CASSDYGGSTGELFF.

The CDR3 loop is CASSALGQGNSPLHF. In DNA, the CDR3 is TGTGCCAGCAGCGCCCTGGGACAGGGGAATTCACCCCTCCACTTT. The chain uses TRBV5-6 and TRBJ1-6, with 10 bases fitting TRBD1. V shed 4 bases, J shed 7 bases, and the junction held 5 bases outside the gene matches. Germline V gives CDR1 SGHDT, CDR2 YYEEEE. CDR3 size: 15 residues.

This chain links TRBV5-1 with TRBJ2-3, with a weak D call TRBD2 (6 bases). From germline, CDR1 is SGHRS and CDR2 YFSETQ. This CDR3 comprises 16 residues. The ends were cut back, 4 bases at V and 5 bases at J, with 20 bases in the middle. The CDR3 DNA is TGCGCCAGCAGCCGTGGATCCCTAGCGAGGGGAGATACGCAGTATTTT. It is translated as CASSRGSLARGDTQYF.

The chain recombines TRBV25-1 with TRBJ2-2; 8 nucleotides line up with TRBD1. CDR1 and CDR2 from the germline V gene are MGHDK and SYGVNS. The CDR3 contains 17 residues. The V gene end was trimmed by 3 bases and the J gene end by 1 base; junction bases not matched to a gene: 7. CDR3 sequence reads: CASSDPRTGLNTGELFF. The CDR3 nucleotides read TGTGCCAGCAGTGACCCCAGGACAGGGCTGAACACCGGGGAGCTGTTTTTT.

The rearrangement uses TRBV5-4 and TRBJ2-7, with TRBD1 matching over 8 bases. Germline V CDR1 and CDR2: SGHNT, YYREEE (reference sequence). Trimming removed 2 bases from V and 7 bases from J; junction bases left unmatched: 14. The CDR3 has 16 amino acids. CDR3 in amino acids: CASSLEARQGAREQYF. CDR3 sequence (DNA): TGTGCCAGCAGCTTAGAGGCCCGGCAGGGGGCGCGTGAGCAGTACTTC.

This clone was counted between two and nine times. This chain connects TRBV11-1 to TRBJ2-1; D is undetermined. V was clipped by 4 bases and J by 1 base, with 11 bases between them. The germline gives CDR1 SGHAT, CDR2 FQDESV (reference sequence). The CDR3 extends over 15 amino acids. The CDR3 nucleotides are TGTGCCAGCAGCTCCGCGCGTGGTTCCTACAATGAGCAGTTCTTC. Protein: CASSSARGSYNEQFF.

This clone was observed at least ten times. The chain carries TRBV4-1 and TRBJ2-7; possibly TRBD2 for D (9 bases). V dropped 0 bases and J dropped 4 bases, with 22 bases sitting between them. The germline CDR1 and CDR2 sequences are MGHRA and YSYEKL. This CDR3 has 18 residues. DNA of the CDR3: TGCGCCAGCAGCCAAGATAGCGGGGGCAGGGGGCAGAGGTACGAGCAGTACTTC. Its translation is CASSQDSGGRGQRYEQYF.

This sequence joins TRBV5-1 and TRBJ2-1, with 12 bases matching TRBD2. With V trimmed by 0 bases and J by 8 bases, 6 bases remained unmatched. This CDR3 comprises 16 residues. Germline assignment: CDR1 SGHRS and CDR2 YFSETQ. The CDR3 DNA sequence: TGCGCCAGCAGCTTGGTACTAGCGGGGGGTGTCTATGAGCAGTTCTTC. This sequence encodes CASSLVLAGGVYEQFF. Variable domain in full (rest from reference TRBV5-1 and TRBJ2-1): KAGVTQTPRYLIKTRGQQVTLSCSPISGHRSVSWYQQTPGQGLQFLFEYFSETQRNKGNFPGRFSGRQFSNSRSEMNVSTLELGDSALYLCASSLVLAGGVYEQFFGPGTRLTVL.

The CDR3 here is CASSYPREAEKLFF. CDR3 nucleotide sequence: TGTGCCAGCAGTTACCCACGGGAGGCTGAAAAACTGTTTTTT. The chain uses TRBV6-6 and TRBJ1-4, with D hard to call. CDR3 length: 14 amino acids. V lost 2 bases, J lost 7 bases, and 11 bases lay in between. Germline V CDR1 and CDR2: MNHNY, SVGAGI (reference sequence).

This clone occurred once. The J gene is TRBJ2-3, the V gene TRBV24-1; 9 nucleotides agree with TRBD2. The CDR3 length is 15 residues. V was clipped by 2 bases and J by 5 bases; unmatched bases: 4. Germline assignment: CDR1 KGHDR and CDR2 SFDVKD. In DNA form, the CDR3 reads TGTGCCACCAGTGATTGGGCGGGGGGGATAGATACGCAGTATTTT. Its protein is CATSDWAGGIDTQYF.

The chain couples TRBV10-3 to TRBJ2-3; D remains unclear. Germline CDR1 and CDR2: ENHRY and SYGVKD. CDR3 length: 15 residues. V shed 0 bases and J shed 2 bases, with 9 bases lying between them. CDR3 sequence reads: CAISESARNTDTQYF. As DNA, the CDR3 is TGTGCCATCAGTGAGTCAGCGAGGAACACAGATACGCAGTATTTT.

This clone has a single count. The CDR3 loop is CASSVQWSGSPRNTIYF. CDR3 DNA: TGTGCCAGCAGTGTACAATGGTCGGGTTCGCCGCGAAACACCATATATTTT. This chain uses TRBV28 with TRBJ1-3, with unresolved D. Trimming removed 5 bases from V and 5 bases from J, with 22 bases in between. Germline CDR1 and CDR2: MDHEN and SYDVKM. The CDR3 loop spans 17 amino acids.

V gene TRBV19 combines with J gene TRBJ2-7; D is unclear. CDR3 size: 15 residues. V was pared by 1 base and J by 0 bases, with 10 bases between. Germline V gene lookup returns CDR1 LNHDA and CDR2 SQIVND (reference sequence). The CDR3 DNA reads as TGTGCCAGTAGTATAGGGGCCGCAAACTCCTACGAGCAGTACTTC. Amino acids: CASSIGAANSYEQYF.

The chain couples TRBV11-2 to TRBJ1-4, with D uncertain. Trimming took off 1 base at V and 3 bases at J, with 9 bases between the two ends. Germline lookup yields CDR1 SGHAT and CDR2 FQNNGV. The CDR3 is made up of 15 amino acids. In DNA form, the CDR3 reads TGTGCCAGCAGCTTAGCCCTCGGGGCTAATGAAAAACTGTTTTTT. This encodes CASSLALGANEKLFF.

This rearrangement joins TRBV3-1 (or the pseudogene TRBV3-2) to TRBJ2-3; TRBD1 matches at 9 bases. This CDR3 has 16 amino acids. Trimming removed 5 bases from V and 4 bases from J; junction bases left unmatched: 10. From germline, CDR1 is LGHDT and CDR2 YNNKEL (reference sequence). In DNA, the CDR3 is TGTGCCAGCAGCTACCCGGGACAGGGCTATGCAGATACGCAGTATTTT. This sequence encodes CASSYPGQGYADTQYF.

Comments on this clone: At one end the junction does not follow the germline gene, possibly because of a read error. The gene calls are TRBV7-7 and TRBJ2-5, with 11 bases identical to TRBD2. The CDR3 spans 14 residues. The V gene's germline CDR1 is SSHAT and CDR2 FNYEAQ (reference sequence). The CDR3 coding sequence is TGTGCTAGCAGCTCTTTAGCGGGGGGGGAGACCCAGTACTTC. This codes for CASSSLAGGETQYF.

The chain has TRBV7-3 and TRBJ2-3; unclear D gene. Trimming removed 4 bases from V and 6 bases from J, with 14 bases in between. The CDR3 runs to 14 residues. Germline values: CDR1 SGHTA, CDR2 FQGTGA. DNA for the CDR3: TGTGCCAGCAGCTCGATTCCAGTTTGGGATACGCAGTATTTT. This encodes CASSSIPVWDTQYF.

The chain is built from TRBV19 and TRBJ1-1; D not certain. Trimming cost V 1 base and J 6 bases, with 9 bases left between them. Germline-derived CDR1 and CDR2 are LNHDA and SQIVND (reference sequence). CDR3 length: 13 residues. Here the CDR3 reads CASSIAPTSEAFF. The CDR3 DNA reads TGTGCCAGTAGTATAGCCCCAACATCTGAAGCTTTCTTT.

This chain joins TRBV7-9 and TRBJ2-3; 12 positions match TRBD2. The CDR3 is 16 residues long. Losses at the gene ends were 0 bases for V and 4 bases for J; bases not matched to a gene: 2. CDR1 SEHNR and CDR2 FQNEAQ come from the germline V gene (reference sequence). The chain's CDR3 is CASSLALAGGADTQYF. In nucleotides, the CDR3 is TGTGCCAGCAGCTTAGCACTAGCGGGGGGCGCAGATACGCAGTATTTT.

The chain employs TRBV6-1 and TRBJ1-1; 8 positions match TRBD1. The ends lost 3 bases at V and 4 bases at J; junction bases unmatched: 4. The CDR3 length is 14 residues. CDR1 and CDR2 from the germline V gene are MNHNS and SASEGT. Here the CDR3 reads CASSDQGAGTEAFF. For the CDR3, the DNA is TGTGCCAGCAGTGACCAGGGGGCCGGCACTGAAGCTTTCTTT.

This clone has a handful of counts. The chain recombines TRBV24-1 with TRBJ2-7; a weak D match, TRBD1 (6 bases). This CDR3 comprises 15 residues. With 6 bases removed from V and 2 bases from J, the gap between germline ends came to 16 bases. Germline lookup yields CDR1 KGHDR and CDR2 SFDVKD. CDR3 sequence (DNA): TGTGCCACCAGTTGCCGGGACACGGGTGCCTACGAGCAGTACGTC. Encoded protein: CATSCRDTGAYEQYV.

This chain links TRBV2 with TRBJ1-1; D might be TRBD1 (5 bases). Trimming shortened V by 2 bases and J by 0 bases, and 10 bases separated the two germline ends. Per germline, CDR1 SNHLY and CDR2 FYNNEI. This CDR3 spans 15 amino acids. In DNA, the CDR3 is TGTGCCAGCAGTGAAATGGGGCGGATGAACACTGAAGCTTTCTTT. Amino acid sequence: CASSEMGRMNTEAFF.